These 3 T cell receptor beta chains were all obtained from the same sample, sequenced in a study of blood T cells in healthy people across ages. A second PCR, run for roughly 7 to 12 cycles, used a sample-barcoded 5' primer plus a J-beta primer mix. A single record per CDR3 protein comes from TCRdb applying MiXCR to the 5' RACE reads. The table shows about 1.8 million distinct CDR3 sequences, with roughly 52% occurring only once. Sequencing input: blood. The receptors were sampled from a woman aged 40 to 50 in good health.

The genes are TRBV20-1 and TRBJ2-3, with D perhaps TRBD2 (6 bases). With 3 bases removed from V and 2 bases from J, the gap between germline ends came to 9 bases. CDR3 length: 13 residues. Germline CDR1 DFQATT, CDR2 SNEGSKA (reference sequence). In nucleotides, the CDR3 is TGCAGTGCTAGGACTAGTCCCACAGATACGCAGTATTTT. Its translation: CSARTSPTDTQYF.

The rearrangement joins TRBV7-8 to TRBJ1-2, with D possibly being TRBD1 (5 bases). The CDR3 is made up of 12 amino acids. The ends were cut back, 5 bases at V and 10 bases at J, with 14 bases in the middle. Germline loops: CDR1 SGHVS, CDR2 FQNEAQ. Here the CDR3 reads CASSPDNGVYTF. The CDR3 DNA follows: TGTGCCAGCAGCCCGGACAACGGGGTCTACACCTTC.

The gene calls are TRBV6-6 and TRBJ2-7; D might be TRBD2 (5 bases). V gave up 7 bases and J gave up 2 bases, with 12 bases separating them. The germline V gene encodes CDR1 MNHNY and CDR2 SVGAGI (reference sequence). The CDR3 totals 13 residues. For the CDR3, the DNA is TGTGCCAGCACGAGGGCATCAGCCTACGAGCAGTACTTC. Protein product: CASTRASAYEQYF.